Presented here are 7 T cell receptor beta chains from one specimen sequenced in a study of blood T cell repertoires in COVID-19. The data were produced by immunoSEQ multiplex PCR, yet TCRdb's version contains in-frame clones alone and is incomplete. This table has about 62,000 clones, 80% to 90% appearing once. Sample: peripheral blood. The receptors originated from a woman aged 60-75 years with COVID-19, enrolled during active disease.

This chain uses TRBV24-1 with TRBJ1-2; 7 bases agree with TRBD1. There are 15 residues in the CDR3. Germline assignment: CDR1 KGHDR and CDR2 SFDVKD. V was pared by 4 bases and J by 4 bases, with 8 bases of the junction left unmatched. For the CDR3, the DNA is TGTGCCACCAGTGAGCGGGACAGCGAGGCCTATGGCTACACCTTC. This encodes CATSERDSEAYGYTF.

This clone was seen just once. The chain links TRBV2 to TRBJ1-2; D is uncertain. Looked up from germline, CDR1 is SNHLY and CDR2 is FYNNEI. The V end lost 4 bases, the J end lost 7 bases, and 10 bases lay between the germline ends. The CDR3 consists of 12 residues. The CDR3 sequence: CASSGGFGGYTF. In DNA, the CDR3 is TGTGCCAGCAGTGGAGGTTTCGGTGGCTACACCTTC. Filled out from reference TRBV2 and TRBJ1-2, the complete variable domain reads EPEVTQTPSHQVTQMGQEVILRCVPISNHLYFYWYRQILGQKVEFLVSFYNNEISEKSEIFDDQFSVERPDGSNFTLKIRSTKLEDSAMYFCASSGGFGGYTFGSGTRLTVV.

V is TRBV29-1 and J is TRBJ2-3; a weak D match, TRBD2 (6 bases). The V and J ends lost 6 bases and 2 bases respectively, with 12 bases between them. Germline-derived CDR1 and CDR2 are SQVTM and ANQGSEA. This CDR3 contains 13 residues. CDR3 in amino acids: CSVTGTYTDTQYF. The CDR3 DNA reads TGCAGCGTGACCGGGACTTACACAGATACGCAGTATTTT.

The rearrangement uses TRBV5-1 and TRBJ1-2, with 9 bases matching TRBD1. Losses at the gene ends were 6 bases for V and 7 bases for J; bases not matched to a gene: 7. The CDR3 spans 13 residues. Germline CDR1 reads SGHRS; CDR2 reads YFSETQ. CDR3 coding DNA: TGCGCCAGCAAGGGGGGACAGGGAAGTGGCTACACCTTC. Protein sequence: CASKGGQGSGYTF. The whole variable domain, filled in from reference TRBV5-1 and TRBJ1-2, reads KAGVTQTPRYLIKTRGQQVTLSCSPISGHRSVSWYQQTPGQGLQFLFEYFSETQRNKGNFPGRFSGRQFSNSRSEMNVSTLELGDSALYLCASKGGQGSGYTFGSGTRLTVV.

V gene TRBV7-6 combines with J gene TRBJ2-5; the match to TRBD1 covers 7 bases. J lost 5 bases, V lost 5 bases, and 14 bases had no gene match. This CDR3 has 16 amino acids. Germline V CDR1 and CDR2: SGHVS, FNYEAQ. CDR3 region: CASSARTGTGVETQYF. For the CDR3, the DNA is TGTGCCAGCAGCGCCCGGACAGGCACCGGGGTTGAGACCCAGTACTTC.

The chain combines TRBV28 with TRBJ1-5; TRBD1 matches 9 bases. CDR1 is MDHEN, CDR2 SYDVKM, per germline. CDR3 length equals 16 residues. V lost 4 bases, J lost 7 bases, and 11 bases stayed unmatched. This CDR3 reads CASSSAGQGKRQPQHF. The CDR3 DNA sequence: TGTGCCAGCAGTTCCGCGGGACAGGGAAAACGGCAGCCCCAGCATTTT. The full variable domain, in which reference TRBV28 and TRBJ1-5 provide the parts outside the CDR3, is DVKVTQSSRYLVKRTGEKVFLECVQDMDHENMFWYRQDPGLGLRLIYFSYDVKMKEKGDIPEGYSVSREKKERFSLILESASTNQTSMYLCASSSAGQGKRQPQHFGDGTRLSIL.

The genes are TRBV29-1 and TRBJ1-1, with no clear D. The CDR3 runs to 11 residues. Per the germline V gene, CDR1 is SQVTM and CDR2 is ANQGSEA. The V end lost 7 bases, the J end lost 7 bases, and 13 bases lay between the germline ends. The chain's CDR3 is CSGALDVEAFF. The DNA of the CDR3 is TGCAGCGGCGCACTAGACGTTGAAGCTTTCTTT.